The clone carrying this T cell receptor (beta chain) was observed a single time. This table comes from immunoSEQ multiplex PCR, and its TCRdb copy is limited to in-frame clones, with some not included. The table shows about 76,000 clones, with around nine tenths occurring only once. The data belong to a study of control samples from healthy donors and cancer patients. This clonotype was sampled from a woman between 45 and 65 years old with colorectal cancer. The source material was PBMCs.

The CDR3 DNA reads TGTGCCAGCAGTCCCAGGGGGCTTCGCACAGATACGCAGTATTTT. Translating gives CASSPRGLRTDTQYF. The chain has TRBV27 and TRBJ2-3; 8 bases map to TRBD1. The germline gives CDR1 MNHEY, CDR2 SMNVEV (reference sequence). Trimming took 5 bases from V and 1 from J; bases not matched to a gene: 5. The CDR3 is made up of 15 amino acids.